This T cell receptor (beta chain) appears in the sequencing data of a study of siplizumab effects on memory and regulatory T cells. Study-level results: An assignable phenotype, naive or memory, was missing from roughly 79-95% of proliferating CD4+ or CD8+ clones. Only a minor fraction of alloreactive clones mapped to unstimulated subsets. The Treg-derived share of mappable alloreactive CD4+ clones averaged roughly 70% with siplizumab and approximately 28% in controls.

On this clone itself: Its cognate antigen is unknown.

Per sample, the assay covered 80,000 to 100,000 TCR templates. Sequencing was performed with immunoSEQ multiplex PCR; in TCRdb, only in-frame clones are kept and a portion is missing. This table has 55,000 to 80,000 clones, approximately 79% appearing once. With 0 bases removed from V and 4 bases from J, the gap between germline ends came to 8 bases. This CDR3 region has 13 residues. Germline V gives CDR1 SGHRS, CDR2 YFSETQ. The sequencing input was memory CD4+ T cells sorted from blood. The V call is TRBV5-1, the J call TRBJ2-7; no firm D call. The origin of this receptor is a human donor in good health. The CDR3 DNA reads TGCGCCAGCAGCTTGGGGGGTCTATACGAGCAGTACTTC. Translated, it gives CASSLGGLYEQYF.